The source of this T cell receptor beta chain is a study of radiotherapy plus CTLA-4 blockade in lung cancer (dated by TCRdb to 2016 to 2018). Study-level background: Objective responses occurred in 15% to 20% of enrolled patients, and roughly 30% achieved disease control. The paper as a whole reports these results and caveats: TCR clones derived from tumors expanded in peripheral blood after treatment with radiotherapy and ipilimumab. Early dynamic changes in blood T cell clones, together with increased serum interferon-beta after radiation, were reported as the strongest predictors of response.

The germline V gene (reference sequence) provides CDR1 SEHNR and CDR2 FQNEAQ. Deletion took 4 bases off V and 0 bases off J, with a span of 8 bases between the germline ends. The CDR3 starts with the cysteine, ends with the phenylalanine, and has 14 residues. The entry retains the CDR3 DNA only, 42 bases that are in frame from base 1. There are a few counts of this clone. Its antigen is unknown. Base qualities are missing; no much larger clone stands one base away. The study evaluated CTLA-4 blockade (ipilimumab) given together with focal radiation therapy in patients who had chemo-refractory metastatic non-small-cell lung cancer. Receptor libraries were prepared by the immunoSEQ multiplex PCR assay. Imported from immuneACCESS, the table was reduced by TCRdb to in-frame sequences with V and J called. These copies leave out some clones; in studies compared against another copy, an unresolved V gene accounts for under half, and the cause of the remainder is not known. The sample table contains 65,000 to 90,000 clones; only one count was recorded for more than 75% of them. The ten largest clones represent 0.85% to 0.95% of the sample.

The clonotype was recovered from a human donor with non-small cell lung cancer who had stable disease on radiotherapy plus ipilimumab. Rearrangement joined TRBV7-9 to TRBJ2-3; possibly the D gene is TRBD1, per 5 matching bases. Sequencing was performed on peripheral blood, taken from a patient treated with radiotherapy plus ipilimumab. The DNA sequence reads TGTGCCAGCAGCTCCCAGGGCAGCACAGATACGCAGTATTTT. The resulting protein is CASSSQGSTDTQYF.